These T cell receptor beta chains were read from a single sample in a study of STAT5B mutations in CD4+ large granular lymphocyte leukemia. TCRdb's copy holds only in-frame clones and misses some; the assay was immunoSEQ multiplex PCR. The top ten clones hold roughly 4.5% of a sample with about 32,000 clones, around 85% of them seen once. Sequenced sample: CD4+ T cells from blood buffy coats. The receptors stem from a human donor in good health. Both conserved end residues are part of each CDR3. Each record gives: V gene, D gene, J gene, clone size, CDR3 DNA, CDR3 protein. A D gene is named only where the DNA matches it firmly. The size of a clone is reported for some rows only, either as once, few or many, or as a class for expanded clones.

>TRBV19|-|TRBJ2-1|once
TGTGCCAGTAGTAGGGGGATTTTCGCGGGGTTTGAGCAGTTCTTC
CASSRGIFAGFEQFF
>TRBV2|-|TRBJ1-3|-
TGTGCCAGCAGGGCACCTATCTCTGGAAACACCATATATTTT
CASRAPISGNTIYF
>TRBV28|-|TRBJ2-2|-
TGTGCCAGCAGGTTCGTCACCGGGGAGCTGTTTTTT
CASRFVTGELFF
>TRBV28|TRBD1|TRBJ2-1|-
TGTGCCACCCACGACAGGGCAACCTACAATGAGCAGTTCTTC
CATHDRATYNEQFF
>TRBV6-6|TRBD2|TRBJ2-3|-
TGTGCCAGCAGTTCGGGACTAGCGGGAGGGCCAGATACGCAGTATTTT
CASSSGLAGGPDTQYF
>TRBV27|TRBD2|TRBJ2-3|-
TGTGCCAGCAGTTTATTTCCTAGCGGGGGCACAGATACGCAGTATTTT
CASSLFPSGGTDTQYF
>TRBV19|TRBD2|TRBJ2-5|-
TGTGCCAGTAGTAGGAGCAGCGGGAGGGGGGAGACCCAGTACTTC
CASSRSSGRGETQYF
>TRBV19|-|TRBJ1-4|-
TGTGCCAGTAGTATGTGGACAGTAACTAATGAAAAACTGTTTTTT
CASSMWTVTNEKLFF
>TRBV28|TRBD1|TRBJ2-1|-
TGTGCCAGCAGTTGGCCCACCGACAGGGGGAATGAGCAGTTCTTC
CASSWPTDRGNEQFF
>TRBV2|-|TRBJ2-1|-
TGTGCCAGCAGCTTGTCCCCAGGCGATGAGCAGTTCTTC
CASSLSPGDEQFF
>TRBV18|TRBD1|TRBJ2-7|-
TGTGCCAGCTCACCGATGGACAGGGGGTACCACGAGCAGTACTTC
CASSPMDRGYHEQYF
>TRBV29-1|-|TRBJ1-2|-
TGCAGCGTTGAGGGGGCCCACACTAACTATGGCTACACCTTC
CSVEGAHTNYGYTF
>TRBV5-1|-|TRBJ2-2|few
TGCGCCAGCACCTTGGAACCAGCTACCGGGGAGCTGTTTTTT
CASTLEPATGELFF
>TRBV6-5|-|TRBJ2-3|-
TGTGCCAGCAGTTACCGGCAGAAAGGCACAGATACGCAGTATTTT
CASSYRQKGTDTQYF
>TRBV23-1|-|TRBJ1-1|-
TGCGCCAGCTGCATCGGCACTGAAGCTTTCTTT
CASCIGTEAFF
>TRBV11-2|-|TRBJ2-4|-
TGTGCCAGCAGAGATTCGGACAGGAGGGACATTCAGTACTTC
CASRDSDRRDIQYF
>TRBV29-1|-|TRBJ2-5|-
TGCAGCTCTTCGAGGGATAGAGAGACCCAGTACTTC
CSSSRDRETQYF
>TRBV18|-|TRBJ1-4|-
TGTGCCAGCTCCGGGGGGCATAATGAAAAACTGTTTTTT
CASSGGHNEKLFF
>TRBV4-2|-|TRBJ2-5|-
TGTGCCAGCAGCCAAGACCGCGGGTACCAAGAGACCCAGTACTTC
CASSQDRGYQETQYF
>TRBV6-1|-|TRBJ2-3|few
TGTGCCAGCAGTGATGTTCAGGGGAGCACAGATACGCAGTATTTT
CASSDVQGSTDTQYF
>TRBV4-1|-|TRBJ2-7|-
TGCGCCAGCAGCCAAGTCCCCGACCGCATAGAGCAGTACTTC
CASSQVPDRIEQYF
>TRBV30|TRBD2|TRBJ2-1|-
TGTGCCTGGAGACAACTAGCGGGACCCTACAATGAGCAGTTCTTC
CAWRQLAGPYNEQFF
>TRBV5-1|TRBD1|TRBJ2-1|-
TGCGCCAGCAGCACCCTACAGGGGAATGAGCAGTTCTTC
CASSTLQGNEQFF